This is a list of T cell receptor beta chains from one sample in a study of type 1 and type 2 diabetes patients. Using its own MiXCR run on the multiplex PCR reads, TCRdb lists one record per CDR3 protein. The data hold 250,000 to 300,000 distinct CDR3 sequences, with over 45% observed a single time. Sequenced: peripheral blood mononuclear cells (PBMCs). Every receptor here comes from a man aged 18 to 29 with type 2 diabetes. Both conserved end residues are trimmed from each CDR3.

v_call cdr3_aa
TRBV20-1 SAPGGTGAEAF
TRBV19 ASSMTGNLYEQY
TRBV30 AWSNSNSYEQY
TRBV19 ASSIAGTPGTYEQY
TRBV2 ASSLDRSGETQY
TRBV9 ASSEGRQGRGGANVLT
TRBV2 ASSGQVVTSGYT
TRBV14 ASSLTQYNYGYT
TRBV4-3 ASSQEVRQGTGELF
TRBV7-9 AAETKNTGELF
TRBV29-1 SAGAHYGYT
TRBV20-1 SARSPGQSPYEQY
TRBV19 ASSHSGLNQPQH
TRBV7-3 ASSFNRGETQY
TRBV10-2 ASSLGPGTGYNEQF